The 10 T cell receptor beta chains reported below all come from one sample, sequenced in a study of T cells in Graves' hyperthyroidism and ophthalmopathy. RNA transcripts yielded amplified TCR beta CDR3 regions. Researchers ran a first-round RT-PCR on the TCR CDR3 using the HTBI primer set. TCRdb redid the calling of the multiplex PCR reads with MiXCR, one entry per CDR3 protein. The table lists around 600,000 distinct CDR3 sequences, 14% of them singletons, with approximately 6.4% in the top ten. The source material was blood. The source of these receptors is a woman aged 18-35 years with Graves' ophthalmopathy.

In its sample, this clonotype was seen many times. The rearrangement uses TRBV2 and TRBJ2-3; TRBD2 is a possible D gene (5 bases). This CDR3 spans 16 amino acids. V gave up 6 bases and J gave up 0 bases, with 16 bases separating them. Germline V lookup: CDR1 SNHLY, CDR2 FYNNEI. The CDR3 region has the DNA TGTGCCAGCAGGGGAGTGGCCGGGTTTAGCACAGATACGCAGTATTTT. Translated: CASRGVAGFSTDTQYF.

This clonotype has just one count. One junction end disagrees with the germline gene, perhaps due to a read error. The chain links TRBV28 to TRBJ1-1; 8 bases align to TRBD1. Germline V gene lookup returns CDR1 MDHEN and CDR2 SYDVKM. CDR3 length: 14 residues. The CDR3 region has the DNA TGTGCCAGCAGTTACCCACAGGGGGGGACTGAAGTTTTCTTT. It specifies CASSYPQGGTEVFF.

The rearrangement uses TRBV3-1 and TRBJ1-5; no reliable D call. The CDR3 has 16 amino acids. The V gene lost 1 base and the J gene lost 2 bases, with 12 bases spanning the gap. In germline, CDR1 is LGHDT, CDR2 YNNKEL (reference sequence). DNA of the CDR3: TGTGCCAGCAGCCAAGGAGGCGGAAGGGGCAATCAGCCCCAGCATTTT. Translating gives CASSQGGGRGNQPQHF.

The chain has TRBV15 and TRBJ1-3, with D hard to call. Germline V gene lookup returns CDR1 LNHNV and CDR2 YYDKDF (reference sequence). This CDR3 region has 15 residues. The V gene lost 4 bases and the J gene lost 0 bases, with 10 bases spanning the gap. In DNA form, the CDR3 reads TGTGCCACCAGCACCCGACGCGACTCTGGAAACACCATATATTTT. Protein product: CATSTRRDSGNTIYF.

V is TRBV5-8 and J is TRBJ1-1; 9 positions agree with TRBD1. The V and J ends lost 4 bases and 1 base, in that order; junction bases with no gene match: 11. The CDR3 is 17 amino acids. Germline V gene sequence: CDR1 SGHTS, CDR2 YDEGEE. CDR3 in amino acids: CASSQARTGVGNTEAFF. In DNA form, the CDR3 reads TGTGCCAGCAGCCAAGCACGGACAGGGGTCGGGAACACTGAAGCTTTCTTT.

This chain connects TRBV5-5 to TRBJ2-5; D possibly uses TRBD1 or TRBD2 (6 bases each). CDR1 and CDR2 (germline): SGHKS, YYEKEE (reference sequence). The CDR3 has 14 amino acids. Trimming pared 6 bases from V and 5 bases from J, leaving 17 bases between. The CDR3 coding sequence is TGTGCCAGCATCCCCAATATGGGGGGCGAGACCCAGTACTTC. Translated, it gives CASIPNMGGETQYF.

This clonotype was found a few times. CDR3 bases: TGTGCCAGCAGCCCCCCCCGACGTACTGAACTCTCTGGAAACACCATATATTTT. Its protein product is CASSPPRRTELSGNTIYF. The rearrangement links TRBV5-6 to TRBJ1-3; D gene ambiguous. CDR3 size: 18 residues. V shed 4 bases and J shed 0 bases, with 20 bases lying between them. Germline CDR1 SGHDT, CDR2 YYEEEE.

This clonotype was detected ten times or more. The chain uses TRBV5-1 and TRBJ2-2; D perhaps matches TRBD1 (6 bases). Trimming removed 2 bases at V and 6 bases at J, with 17 bases between. The germline CDR1 and CDR2 sequences are SGHRS and YFSETQ. The CDR3 sequence is 16 residues long. CDR3 coding DNA: TGCGCCAGCAGCTTTCTCGTGTCGAAGGGGGCCGGGGAGCTGTTTTTT. Protein: CASSFLVSKGAGELFF.

This clonotype was detected a few times. DNA for the CDR3: TGTGCCACCAGTGAGGGGACCGGGGAGCAGTACTTC. Amino acid sequence: CATSEGTGEQYF. The gene calls are TRBV24-1 and TRBJ2-7, with D possibly called TRBD1 or TRBD2 (5 bases each). This CDR3 is 12 amino acids long. Trimming left V 4 bases short and J 7 bases short, with 10 bases between. The germline V gene has CDR1 KGHDR and CDR2 SFDVKD.

Details on this clonotype: A much bigger clone sits one base away, suggesting this may be a read error. The rearrangement links TRBV15 to TRBJ2-7; the D gene is possibly TRBD1 (5 bases). Trimming left V 4 bases short and J 7 bases short, with 17 bases between. The CDR3 covers 14 residues. Germline lookup yields CDR1 LNHNV and CDR2 YYDKDF (reference sequence). This chain's CDR3 is CATSIDNGAEEQYF. CDR3 nucleotides: TGTGCCACCAGCATAGATAATGGGGCGGAGGAGCAGTACTTC.